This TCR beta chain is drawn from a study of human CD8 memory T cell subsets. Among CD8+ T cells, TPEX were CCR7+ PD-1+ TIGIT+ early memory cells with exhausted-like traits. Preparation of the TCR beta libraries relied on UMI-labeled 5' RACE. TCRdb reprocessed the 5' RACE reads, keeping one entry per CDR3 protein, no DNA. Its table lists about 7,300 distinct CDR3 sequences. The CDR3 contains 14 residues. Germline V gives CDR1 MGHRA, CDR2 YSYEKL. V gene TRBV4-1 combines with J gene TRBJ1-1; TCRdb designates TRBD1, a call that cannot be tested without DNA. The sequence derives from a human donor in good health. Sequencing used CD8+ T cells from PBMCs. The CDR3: CASSPGQWDTEAFF.